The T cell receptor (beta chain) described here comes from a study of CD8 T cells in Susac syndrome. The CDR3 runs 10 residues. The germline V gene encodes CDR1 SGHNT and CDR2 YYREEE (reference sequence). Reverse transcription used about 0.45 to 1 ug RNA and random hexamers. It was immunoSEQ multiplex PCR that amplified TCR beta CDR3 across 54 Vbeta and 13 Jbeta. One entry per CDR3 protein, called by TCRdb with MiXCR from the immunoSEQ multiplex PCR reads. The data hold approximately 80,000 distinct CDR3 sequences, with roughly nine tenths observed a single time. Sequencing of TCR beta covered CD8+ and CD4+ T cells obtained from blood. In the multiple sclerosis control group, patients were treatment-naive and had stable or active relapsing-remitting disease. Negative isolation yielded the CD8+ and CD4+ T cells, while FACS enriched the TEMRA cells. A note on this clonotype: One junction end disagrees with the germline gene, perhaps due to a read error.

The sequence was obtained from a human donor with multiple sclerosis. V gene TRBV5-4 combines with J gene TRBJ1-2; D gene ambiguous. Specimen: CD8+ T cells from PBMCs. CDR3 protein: CASSIGTKAF. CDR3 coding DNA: TGTGCCAGCAGCATCGGCACGAAGGCCTTC.